This is a list of T cell receptor beta chains from one sample in a study of T cell responses to AZD1222 COVID-19 vaccine. Assay: immunoSEQ multiplex PCR; the TCRdb copy retains only in-frame clones and omits some. The table has approximately 200,000 clones, approximately 94% seen once. The sample consisted of peripheral blood, taken 28 days after the second dose of the MenACWY control vaccine. Source of these receptors: an adult who received the MenACWY meningococcal vaccine as a control. Both conserved end residues are part of each CDR3. The D gene is left open where the match is weak. Rows may omit the clone size; those that give it use once, few, many or a size class.

d_call	v_call	j_call	clone_size	cdr3_nt	cdr3_aa
TRBD1	TRBV12-5	TRBJ2-7	once	TGTGCTAGTGGTCGCCGGGACAGGGGAGAGCACGAGCAGTACTTC	CASGRRDRGEHEQYF
.	TRBV3-1/TRBV3-2	TRBJ2-1	.	TGTGCCAGCAGCCACCGTTCCGGGACCACCTACAATGAGCAGTTCTTC	CASSHRSGTTYNEQFF
TRBD1	TRBV6-1	TRBJ2-3	.	TGTGCCAGCAGTGAAATGGCAGGGGGCGCGACAGATACGCAGTATTTT	CASSEMAGGATDTQYF
TRBD1	TRBV4-1	TRBJ1-4	.	TGCGCCAGCAGCCAAGTCAGACAGGGAACAAGCAATGAAAAACTGTTTTTT	CASSQVRQGTSNEKLFF
TRBD1	TRBV28	TRBJ2-7	.	TGTGCCAGCAGTTCCTCAATTACGGGACAGGGGAACTACGAGCAGTACTTC	CASSSSITGQGNYEQYF
.	TRBV5-5	TRBJ1-1	.	TGTGCCAGCAGCAGGGGACATGAAGCTTTCTTT	CASSRGHEAFF
.	TRBV11-2	TRBJ2-1	.	TGTGCCAGCAGCTTAGGGGTCCGGGAGCTCGATGAGCAGTTCTTC	CASSLGVRELDEQFF
TRBD2	TRBV20-1	TRBJ2-1	.	TGCAGTGCTAGTCCCGGGACTAGCGGGAACCATGAGCAGTTCTTC	CSASPGTSGNHEQFF
.	TRBV5-4	TRBJ1-2	once	TGTGCCAGCAGCCCCTCGCTAGGGAATGGCTACACCTTC	CASSPSLGNGYTF
.	TRBV5-8	TRBJ1-2	.	TGTGCCAGCAGCCGGGAACTCGGCTACACCTTC	CASSRELGYTF
.	TRBV28	TRBJ2-3	once	TGTGCCAGCAGTTTACAGGGTACCGATACGCAGTATTTT	CASSLQGTDTQYF
TRBD1	TRBV5-5	TRBJ1-6	.	TGTGCCAGCAAGGGGACAGGTCCCCGATCACCCCTCCACTTT	CASKGTGPRSPLHF
.	TRBV18	TRBJ2-5	.	TGTGCCAGCTCACCACGGGGGGTAGGAGAGACCCAGTACTTC	CASSPRGVGETQYF
.	TRBV4-2	TRBJ1-6	.	TGTGCCAGCAGCCAAGAGGAGAATTCACCCCTCCACTTT	CASSQEENSPLHF
.	TRBV27	TRBJ2-7	once	TGTGCCAGCAGTTTATTGGGGGGTGCCTACGAGCAGTACTTC	CASSLLGGAYEQYF
.	TRBV6-6	TRBJ1-2	.	TGTGCCAGCATCCCGGACGAGAACTATGGCTACACCTTC	CASIPDENYGYTF
.	TRBV7-9	TRBJ2-7	.	TGTGCCAGCAAGGGGGACGGGACACCGCTCCCAGAGCAGTACTTC	CASKGDGTPLPEQYF
TRBD2	TRBV5-5	TRBJ2-7	once	TGTGCCAGCAGCTTGTATGGTAGCGGGGGGGCCAGAGAGCAGTACTTC	CASSLYGSGGAREQYF
.	TRBV28	TRBJ1-2	.	TGTGCCAGCAGTTTACCGCAGGGGAACTATGGCTACACCTTC	CASSLPQGNYGYTF
.	TRBV4-1	TRBJ1-1	.	TGCGCCAGCAGCCAAGAGGGGGAAACTGAAGCTTTCTTT	CASSQEGETEAFF